The 13 T cell receptor beta chains presented below share a single source sample, sequenced in a study of beta chain features in type 1 diabetes. General study findings and limits: For Type 1 diabetes patients, all four CD4+ subsets carried TCRB CDR3s that were moderately but significantly shorter.

Expressed TCRB transcripts were sequenced because the isolated RNA had all been reverse transcribed beforehand. TCRdb's copy holds only in-frame clones and misses some; the assay was immunoSEQ multiplex PCR. The sample includes over 150,000 clones, approximately 8.1% of them seen just once. No antigen has been identified for these receptors. The sequenced sample consisted of central memory CD4+ T cells from blood. Source of these receptors: a woman aged 35 to 49 with type 1 diabetes.

This clone has more than one count but fewer than ten. This sequence joins TRBV29-1 and TRBJ1-5, with a tentative D call TRBD1 (6 bases). CDR3 length equals 14 residues. V lost 5 bases and J lost 3, with 14 bases in between. The germline V gene encodes CDR1 SQVTM and CDR2 ANQGSEA. The CDR3 protein is CSVLPGGANQPQHF. As DNA, the CDR3 is TGCAGCGTTCTCCCCGGGGGGGCCAATCAGCCCCAGCATTTT. The full variable domain, with the rest looked up from reference TRBV29-1 and TRBJ1-5, is SAVISQKPSRDICQRGTSLTIQCQVDSQVTMMFWYRQQPGQSLTLIATANQGSEATYESGFVIDKFPISRPNLTFSTLTVSNMSPEDSSIYLCSVLPGGANQPQHFGDGTRLSIL.

The chain combines TRBV9 with TRBJ2-7; 7 nucleotides align to TRBD1. The junction had 5 bases not matched to a gene; V was cut back by 2 bases and J by 3 bases. CDR3 length: 14 amino acids. Germline V lookup: CDR1 SGDLS, CDR2 YYNGEE. CDR3 in amino acids: CASSVRDSFYEQYF. The CDR3 DNA reads TGTGCCAGCAGCGTTAGGGACAGCTTCTACGAGCAGTACTTC.

V and J are TRBV6-6 and TRBJ2-1, with a weak D call TRBD2 (6 bases). The germline V gene encodes CDR1 MNHNY and CDR2 SVGAGI (reference sequence). V was trimmed by 6 bases and J by 8 bases, leaving 20 bases between them. CDR3 length: 15 amino acids. The CDR3 spells CASSRDSIGGDEQFF. CDR3 DNA: TGTGCCAGCAGCAGGGACTCAATCGGAGGGGATGAGCAGTTCTTC.

This rearrangement joins TRBV2 to TRBJ1-1, with 9 positions matching TRBD1. V was pared by 8 bases and J by 7 bases, with 8 bases of the junction left unmatched. The germline V gene has CDR1 SNHLY and CDR2 FYNNEI. The CDR3 is made up of 13 amino acids. The CDR3 sequence is CASLQGAWLEAFF. CDR3 DNA: TGTGCCAGCCTACAGGGGGCTTGGCTTGAAGCTTTCTTT.

This clone was picked up a small number of times. The chain employs TRBV4-2 and TRBJ1-2, with TRBD1 identical over 9 bases. The junction had 12 bases not matched to a gene; V was cut back by 1 base and J by 6 bases. The CDR3 has 17 amino acids. Germline lookup yields CDR1 LGHNA and CDR2 YNFKEQ. CDR3 residues: CASSQVGSEQGANGYTF. The CDR3 region has the DNA TGTGCCAGCAGCCAAGTAGGGTCGGAACAGGGGGCGAATGGCTACACCTTC.

This clone was found a few times. The chain uses TRBV15 and TRBJ1-5; D perhaps matches TRBD1 (6 bases). Germline V gene sequence: CDR1 LNHNV, CDR2 YYDKDF (reference sequence). This CDR3 comprises 13 residues. V dropped 4 bases and J dropped 5 bases, with 9 bases sitting between them. The CDR3 sequence: CATSTGVDQPQHF. The CDR3 DNA reads TGTGCCACCAGCACAGGGGTCGATCAGCCCCAGCATTTT.

The sample holds a few counts of this clone. This sequence joins TRBV9 and TRBJ1-1; possibly TRBD1 for D (6 bases). With 0 bases removed from V and 3 bases from J, the gap between germline ends came to 12 bases. This CDR3 is 15 amino acids long. The V gene's germline CDR1 is SGDLS and CDR2 YYNGEE. CDR3 region: CASSVVRTVDTEAFF. DNA of the CDR3: TGTGCCAGCAGCGTAGTACGGACAGTTGACACTGAAGCTTTCTTT.

This rearrangement joins TRBV29-1 to TRBJ1-2; TRBD1 is a possible D gene (6 bases). The CDR3 loop spans 17 amino acids. Germline V gives CDR1 SQVTM, CDR2 ANQGSEA. The V and J ends lost 5 bases and 6 bases respectively, with 28 bases between them. DNA for the CDR3: TGCAGCGTTCTTTCGAGAGGGTCAAGGGGGGGTCTTGATGGCTACACCTTC. Protein product: CSVLSRGSRGGLDGYTF. The full variable domain, rest sourced from reference TRBV29-1 and TRBJ1-2, is SAVISQKPSRDICQRGTSLTIQCQVDSQVTMMFWYRQQPGQSLTLIATANQGSEATYESGFVIDKFPISRPNLTFSTLTVSNMSPEDSSIYLCSVLSRGSRGGLDGYTFGSGTRLTVV.

This clone was seen only a few times. This sequence joins TRBV2 and TRBJ2-7; 8 bases agree with TRBD1. V lost 5 bases, J lost 6 bases, and 6 bases stayed unmatched. Germline V lookup: CDR1 SNHLY, CDR2 FYNNEI. The CDR3 has 13 amino acids. The CDR3 bases are TGTGCCAGCAGTTTGGACAGGGTGGGCGAGCAGTACTTC. It encodes CASSLDRVGEQYF.

The V and J genes are TRBV7-3 and TRBJ2-7; a weak D match, TRBD1 (6 bases). V lost 5 bases and J lost 7, with 15 bases in between. This CDR3 spans 13 amino acids. Looked up from germline, CDR1 is SGHTA and CDR2 is FQGTGA. DNA for the CDR3: TGTGCCAGCAGCCCGTACACTGGACAGGAGCAGTACTTC. Its protein is CASSPYTGQEQYF.

The chain has TRBV7-6 and TRBJ2-1, with TRBD2 identical over 7 bases. The length of the CDR3 is 15 residues. From germline, CDR1 is SGHVS and CDR2 FNYEAQ. The junction had 7 bases not matched to a gene; V was cut back by 1 base and J by 7 bases. The CDR3 sequence: CASSLVAGVGNEQFF. The CDR3 DNA is TGTGCCAGCAGCTTAGTTGCGGGAGTAGGAAATGAGCAGTTCTTC. The variable domain in full, completed from reference TRBV7-6 and TRBJ2-1, reads GAGVSQSPRYKVTKRGQDVALRCDPISGHVSLYWYRQALGQGPEFLTYFNYEAQQDKSGLPNDRFSAERPEGSISTLTIQRTEQRDSAMYRCASSLVAGVGNEQFFGPGTRLTVL.

The chain combines TRBV18 with TRBJ1-1; no firm D call. The ends were cut back, 6 bases at V and 3 bases at J, with 14 bases in the middle. The CDR3 covers 14 residues. Germline CDR1 reads KGHSH; CDR2 reads LQKENI. CDR3 DNA: TGTGCCAGCTCCCCTACCGCCGTGGACACTGAAGCTTTCTTT. Translated, it gives CASSPTAVDTEAFF.

The CDR3 reads CASSLRFGGIGNTEAFF. The CDR3 DNA reads TGTGCCAGCAGCTTAAGGTTTGGGGGGATCGGGAACACTGAAGCTTTCTTT. The V call is TRBV7-2, the J call TRBJ1-1, with a tentative D call TRBD1 (5 bases). CDR1 is SGHTA, CDR2 FQGNSA, per germline. Trimming removed 2 bases at V and 1 base at J, with 17 bases between. This CDR3 is 17 amino acids long.